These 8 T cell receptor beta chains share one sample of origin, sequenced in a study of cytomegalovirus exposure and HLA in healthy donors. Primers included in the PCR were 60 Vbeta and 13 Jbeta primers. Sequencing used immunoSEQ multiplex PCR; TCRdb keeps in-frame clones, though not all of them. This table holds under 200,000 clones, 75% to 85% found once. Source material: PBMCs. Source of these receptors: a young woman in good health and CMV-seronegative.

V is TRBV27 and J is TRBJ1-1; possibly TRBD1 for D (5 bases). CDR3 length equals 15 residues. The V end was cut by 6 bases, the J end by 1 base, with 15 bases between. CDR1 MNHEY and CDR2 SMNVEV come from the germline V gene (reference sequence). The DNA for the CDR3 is TGTGCCAGCAGCCCCATGGGGGGGGAGAACACTGAAGCTTTCTTT. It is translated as CASSPMGGENTEAFF.

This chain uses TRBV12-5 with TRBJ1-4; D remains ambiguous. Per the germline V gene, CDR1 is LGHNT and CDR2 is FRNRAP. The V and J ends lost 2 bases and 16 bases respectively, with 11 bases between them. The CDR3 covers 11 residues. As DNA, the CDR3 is TGTGCTAGTGGTTTGCTGGGCCTTCAGTTTTTT. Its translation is CASGLLGLQFF.

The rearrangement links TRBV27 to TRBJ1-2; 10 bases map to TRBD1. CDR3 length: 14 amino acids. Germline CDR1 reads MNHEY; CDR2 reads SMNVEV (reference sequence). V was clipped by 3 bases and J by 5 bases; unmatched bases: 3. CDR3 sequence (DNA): TGTGCCAGCAGTTTCGGACAGGGGGTGTATGGCTACACCTTC. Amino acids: CASSFGQGVYGYTF.

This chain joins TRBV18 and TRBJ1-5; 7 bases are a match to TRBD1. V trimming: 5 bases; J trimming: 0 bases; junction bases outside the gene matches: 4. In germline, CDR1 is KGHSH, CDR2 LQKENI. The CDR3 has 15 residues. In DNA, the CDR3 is TGTGCCAGCTCAATAACAGGGGATAGCAATCAGCCCCAGCATTTT. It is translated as CASSITGDSNQPQHF.

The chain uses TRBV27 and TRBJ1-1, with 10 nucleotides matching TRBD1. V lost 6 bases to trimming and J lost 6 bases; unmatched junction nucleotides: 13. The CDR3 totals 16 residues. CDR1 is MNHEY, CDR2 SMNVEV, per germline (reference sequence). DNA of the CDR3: TGTGCCAGCAGGCCCTCCGGGACAGGGGAAATAGCTGAAGCTTTCTTT. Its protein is CASRPSGTGEIAEAFF.

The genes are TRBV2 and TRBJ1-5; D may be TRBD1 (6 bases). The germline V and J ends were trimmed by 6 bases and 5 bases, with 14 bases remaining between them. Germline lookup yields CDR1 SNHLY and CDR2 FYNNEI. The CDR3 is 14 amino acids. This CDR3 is CASRGGRVDQPQHF. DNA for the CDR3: TGTGCCAGCAGGGGGGGGCGGGTGGATCAGCCCCAGCATTTT.

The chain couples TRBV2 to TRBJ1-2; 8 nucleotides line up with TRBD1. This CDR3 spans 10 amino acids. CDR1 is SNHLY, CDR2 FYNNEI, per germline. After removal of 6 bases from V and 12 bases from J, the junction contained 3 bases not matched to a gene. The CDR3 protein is CASRGQGDTF. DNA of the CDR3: TGTGCCAGCAGAGGACAGGGAGACACCTTC.

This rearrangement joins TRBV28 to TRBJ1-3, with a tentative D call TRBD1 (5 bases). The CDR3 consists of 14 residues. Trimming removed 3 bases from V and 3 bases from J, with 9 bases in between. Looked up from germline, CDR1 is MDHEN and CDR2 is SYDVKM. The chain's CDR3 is CASSLQGNGNTIYF. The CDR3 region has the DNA TGTGCCAGCAGTTTGCAGGGAAATGGAAACACCATATATTTT.